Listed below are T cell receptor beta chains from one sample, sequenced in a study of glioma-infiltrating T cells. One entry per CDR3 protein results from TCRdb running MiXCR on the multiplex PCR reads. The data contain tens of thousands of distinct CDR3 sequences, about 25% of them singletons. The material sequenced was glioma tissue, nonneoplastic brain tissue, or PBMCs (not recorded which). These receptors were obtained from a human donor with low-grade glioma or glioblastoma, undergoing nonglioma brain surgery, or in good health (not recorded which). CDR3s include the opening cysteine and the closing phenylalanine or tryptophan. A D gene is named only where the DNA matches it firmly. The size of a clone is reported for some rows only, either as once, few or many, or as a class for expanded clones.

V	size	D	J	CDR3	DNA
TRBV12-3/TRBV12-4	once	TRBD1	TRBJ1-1	CASSLDQGGCEAFF	TGTGCCAGCAGTTTGGATCAGGGGGGATGTGAAGCTTTCTTT
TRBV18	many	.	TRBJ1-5	CASSAGHGGNQPQHF	TGTGCCAGCTCAGCCGGACATGGAGGCAATCAGCCCCAGCATTTT
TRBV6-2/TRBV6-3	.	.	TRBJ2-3	CASSPNHSADTQYF	TGTGCCAGCAGTCCCAACCACTCAGCAGATACGCAGTATTTT
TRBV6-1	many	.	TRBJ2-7	CASSRRGGEGEQYF	TGTGCCAGCAGTCGCCGCGGGGGCGAGGGCGAGCAGTACTTC
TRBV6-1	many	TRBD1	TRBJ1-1	CASSPGQGKGNTEAFF	TGTGCCAGCAGCCCGGGACAGGGGAAGGGAAACACTGAAGCTTTCTTT
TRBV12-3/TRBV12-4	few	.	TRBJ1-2	CASSLSGAGNYGYTF	TGTGCCAGCAGTTTATCGGGGGCAGGGAACTATGGCTACACCTTC
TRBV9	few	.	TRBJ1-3	CASSVEVGAAGNTIYF	TGTGCCAGCAGCGTAGAGGTGGGGGCGGCTGGAAACACCATATATTTT
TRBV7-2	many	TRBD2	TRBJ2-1	CASSSGGLVGEQFF	TGTGCCAGCAGCTCGGGGGGACTAGTGGGTGAGCAGTTCTTC
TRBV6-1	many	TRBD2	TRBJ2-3	CATHPAGGRDTQYF	TGTGCCACCCATCCAGCGGGGGGCCGGGATACGCAGTATTTT
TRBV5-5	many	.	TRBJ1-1	CASSFGLNTEAFF	TGTGCCAGCAGCTTTGGACTGAACACTGAAGCTTTCTTT
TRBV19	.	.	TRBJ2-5	CASSKRQIMETQYF	TGTGCCAGTAGTAAGAGACAGATTATGGAGACCCAGTACTTC
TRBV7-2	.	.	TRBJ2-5	CASSPGGGGKETQYF	TGTGCCAGCAGCCCAGGGGGAGGGGGGAAAGAGACCCAGTACTTC
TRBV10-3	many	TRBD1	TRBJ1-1	CAISAGTANVKTEAFF	TGTGCCATCAGTGCGGGGACAGCGAACGTTAAAACTGAAGCTTTCTTT
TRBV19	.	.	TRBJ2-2	CASGLNTGELFF	TGTGCCAGTGGATTGAACACCGGGGAGCTGTTTTTT
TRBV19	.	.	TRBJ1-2	CASSPTGPSGYTF	TGTGCCAGTAGTCCTACAGGGCCTTCGGGCTACACCTTC
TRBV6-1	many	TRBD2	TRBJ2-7	CASSMGLAGYEQYF	TGTGCCAGCAGCATGGGACTAGCTGGCTACGAGCAGTACTTC
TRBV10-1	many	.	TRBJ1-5	CASSNRAGESIRPQHF	TGCGCCAGCAGCAACCGCGCCGGGGAATCCATCAGGCCCCAGCATTTT
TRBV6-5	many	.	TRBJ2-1	CASSYRDDYNEQFF	TGTGCCAGCAGTTACCGGGACGACTACAATGAGCAGTTCTTC
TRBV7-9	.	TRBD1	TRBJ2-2	CASDRALTGELFF	TGTGCCAGTGACAGGGCTCTCACCGGGGAGCTGTTTTTT
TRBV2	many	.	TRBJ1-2	CASSEGAPYGYTF	TGTGCCAGCAGTGAAGGGGCACCCTATGGCTACACCTTC
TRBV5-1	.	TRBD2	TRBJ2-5	CASSLGTSGAGYAETQYF	TGCGCCAGCAGCTTGGGGACTAGCGGGGCCGGCTATGCCGAGACCCAGTACTTC
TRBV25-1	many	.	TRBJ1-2	CASSEYTGPNYGYTF	TGTGCCAGCAGTGAATATACGGGACCTAACTATGGCTACACCTTC